Following are 5 T cell receptor beta chains from one sample sequenced in a study of blood T cell repertoires in COVID-19. The data were produced by immunoSEQ multiplex PCR, yet TCRdb's version contains in-frame clones alone and is incomplete. The table records some 120,000 clones, roughly 84% of them present only once. The sequencing input was peripheral blood. These receptors all come from a woman aged 25 to 39 who had recovered from COVID-19.

The V call is TRBV12-3 or TRBV12-4, the J call TRBJ2-3; D ambiguous. The CDR3 has 13 amino acids. V gave up 6 bases and J gave up 2 bases, with 9 bases separating them. CDR3 protein: CASRRVDTDTQYF. The DNA for the CDR3 is TGTGCCAGCAGACGGGTGGACACAGATACGCAGTATTTT.

The chain links TRBV2 to TRBJ2-1; D is unresolved. V shed 4 bases and J shed 7 bases, with 5 bases lying between them. This CDR3 region has 11 residues. Germline CDR1 is SNHLY and CDR2 is FYNNEI. CDR3 nucleotide sequence: TGTGCCAGCAGTGCGGTAAATGAGCAGTTCTTC. Translated: CASSAVNEQFF.

V is TRBV19 and J is TRBJ1-2; 8 positions match TRBD1. Germline CDR1 LNHDA, CDR2 SQIVND (reference sequence). The V segment lost 3 bases and the J segment 8 bases; nucleotides outside the gene matches: 11. The CDR3 spans 15 residues. The CDR3 loop is CASSMPGGTDKGYTF. The CDR3, as DNA: TGTGCCAGTAGTATGCCAGGGGGCACGGATAAAGGCTACACCTTC.

The V and J genes are TRBV29-1 and TRBJ1-2; the D is unclear. Germline V lookup: CDR1 SQVTM, CDR2 ANQGSEA. The CDR3 sequence is 15 residues long. V dropped 7 bases and J dropped 2 bases, with 20 bases sitting between them. This CDR3 is CSAGIGVTQNYGYTF. The CDR3 nucleotides are TGCAGCGCTGGGATCGGGGTTACACAAAACTATGGCTACACCTTC.

This clone was detected only once. This chain links TRBV7-8 with TRBJ2-5, with D hard to call. V dropped 1 base and J dropped 3 bases, with 15 bases sitting between them. This CDR3 has 16 residues. Germline V gene data show CDR1 as SGHVS and CDR2 as FQNEAQ. The CDR3 DNA sequence: TGTGCCAGCAGCTTAGAATTCAACAGTCTTAAAGAGACCCAGTACTTC. Residues: CASSLEFNSLKETQYF.